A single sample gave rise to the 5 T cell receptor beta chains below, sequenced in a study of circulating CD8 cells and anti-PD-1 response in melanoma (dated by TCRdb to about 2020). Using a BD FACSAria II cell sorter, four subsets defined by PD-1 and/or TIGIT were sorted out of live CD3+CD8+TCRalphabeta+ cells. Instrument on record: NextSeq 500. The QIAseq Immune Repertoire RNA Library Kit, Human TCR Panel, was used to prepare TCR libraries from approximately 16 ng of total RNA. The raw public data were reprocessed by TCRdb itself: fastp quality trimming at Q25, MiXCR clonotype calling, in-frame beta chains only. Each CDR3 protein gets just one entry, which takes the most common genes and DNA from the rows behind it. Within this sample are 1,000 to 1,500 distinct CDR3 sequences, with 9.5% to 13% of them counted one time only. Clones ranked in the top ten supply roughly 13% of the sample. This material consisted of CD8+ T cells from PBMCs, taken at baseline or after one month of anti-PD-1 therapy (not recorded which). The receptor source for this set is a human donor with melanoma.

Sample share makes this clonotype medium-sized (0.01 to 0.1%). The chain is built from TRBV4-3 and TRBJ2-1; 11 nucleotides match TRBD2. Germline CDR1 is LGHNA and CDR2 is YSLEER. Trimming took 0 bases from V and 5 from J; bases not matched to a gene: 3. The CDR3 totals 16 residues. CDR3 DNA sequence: TGCGCCAGCAGCCAAGACGGACTAGCGGGTGACAATGAGCAGTTCTTC. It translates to CASSQDGLAGDNEQFF.

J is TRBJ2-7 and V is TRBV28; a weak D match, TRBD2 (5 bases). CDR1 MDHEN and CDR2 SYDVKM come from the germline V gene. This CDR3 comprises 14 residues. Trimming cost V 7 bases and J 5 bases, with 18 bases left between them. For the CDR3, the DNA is TGTGCCAGCACTTCCCCGGCGGGTATTCACGAGCAGTACTTC. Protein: CASTSPAGIHEQYF.

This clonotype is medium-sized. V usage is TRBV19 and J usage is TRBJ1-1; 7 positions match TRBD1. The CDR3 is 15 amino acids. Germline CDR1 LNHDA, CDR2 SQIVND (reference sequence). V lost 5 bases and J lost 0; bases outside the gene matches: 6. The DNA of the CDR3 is TGTGCCAGTAGTTGGGGACAGCTAATGAACACTGAAGCTTTCTTT. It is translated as CASSWGQLMNTEAFF.

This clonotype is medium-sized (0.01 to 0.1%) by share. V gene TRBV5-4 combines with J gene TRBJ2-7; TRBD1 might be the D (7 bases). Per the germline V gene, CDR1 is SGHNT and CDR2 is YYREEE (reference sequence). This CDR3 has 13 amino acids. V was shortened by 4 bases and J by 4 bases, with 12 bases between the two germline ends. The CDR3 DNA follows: TGTGCCAGCAGCCGGAGGGGGCGGTACGAGCAGTACTTC. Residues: CASSRRGRYEQYF.

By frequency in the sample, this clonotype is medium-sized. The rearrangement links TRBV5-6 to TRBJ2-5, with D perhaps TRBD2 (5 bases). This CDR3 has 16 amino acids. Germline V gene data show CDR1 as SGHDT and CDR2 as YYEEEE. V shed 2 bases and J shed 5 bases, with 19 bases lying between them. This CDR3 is CASSFHGRALLETQYF. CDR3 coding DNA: TGTGCCAGCAGCTTCCACGGGCGGGCACTACTTGAGACCCAGTACTTC. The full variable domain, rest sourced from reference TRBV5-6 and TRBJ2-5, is DAGVTQSPTHLIKTRGQQVTLRCSPKSGHDTVSWYQQALGQGPQFIFQYYEEEERQRGNFPDRFSGHQFPNYSSELNVNALLLGDSALYLCASSFHGRALLETQYFGPGTRLLVL.